Below are 26 T cell receptor beta chains sequenced from a single sample in a study of cytomegalovirus exposure and HLA in healthy donors. Researchers ran the PCR with 60 Vbeta and 13 Jbeta primers. Clones were sequenced by immunoSEQ multiplex PCR, and TCRdb holds only the in-frame ones, with some missing. Found here are some 140,000 clones, over 80% of them singletons; the top ten hold about 1.5%. Sequenced: PBMCs. These receptors were obtained from a man aged 35 to 55 in good health and CMV-seronegative.

The chain couples TRBV18 to TRBJ2-1, with 10 nucleotides matching TRBD2. The germline CDR1 and CDR2 sequences are KGHSH and LQKENI. There are 13 residues in the CDR3. V shed 5 bases, J shed 9 bases, and the junction held 4 bases outside the gene matches. The CDR3 DNA reads TGTGCCAGCTCAGGGACTAGCGTAGGTGAGCAGTTCTTC. Protein: CASSGTSVGEQFF.

The chain joins TRBV9 to TRBJ2-5; D is undetermined. Trimming took 0 bases from V and 3 from J, leaving 9 bases between them. This CDR3 contains 14 residues. Germline V gives CDR1 SGDLS, CDR2 YYNGEE. In DNA, the CDR3 is TGTGCCAGCAGCGTAGGTGCAGAGGAAGAGACCCAGTACTTC. Translated, it gives CASSVGAEEETQYF.

This chain connects TRBV7-2 to TRBJ2-2; no clear D gene. The CDR3 is made up of 15 amino acids. Germline CDR1 and CDR2: SGHTA and FQGNSA. V dropped 1 base and J dropped 0 bases, with 6 bases sitting between them. CDR3 amino acids: CASSLDPTNTGELFF. CDR3 sequence (DNA): TGTGCCAGCAGCTTAGATCCAACGAACACCGGGGAGCTGTTTTTT.

J is TRBJ1-5 and V is TRBV6-6; 7 positions match TRBD1. Germline V gives CDR1 MNHNY, CDR2 SVGAGI (reference sequence). V lost 5 bases to trimming and J lost 2 bases; unmatched junction nucleotides: 6. CDR3 length: 15 amino acids. CDR3 sequence reads: CASSTQGVGNQPQHF. The CDR3 DNA follows: TGTGCCAGCAGTACGCAGGGGGTTGGCAATCAGCCCCAGCATTTT.

The V call is TRBV4-2, the J call TRBJ2-2; 7 positions match TRBD2. Germline loops: CDR1 LGHNA, CDR2 YNFKEQ. The CDR3 consists of 12 residues. With 3 bases clipped from V and 11 bases from J, the junction kept 3 bases outside the gene matches. DNA for the CDR3: TGTGCCAGCAGCCACGGGGGGAGTGAGCTGTTTTTT. Translated, it gives CASSHGGSELFF.

The count of this clone is one. The chain uses TRBV30 and TRBJ1-5, with unresolved D. The V and J ends lost 4 bases and 0 bases respectively, with 16 bases between them. CDR3 length equals 16 residues. The V gene's germline CDR1 is GTSNPN and CDR2 SVGIG (reference sequence). CDR3 sequence reads: CAWISARPGSNQPQHF. The CDR3, as DNA: TGTGCCTGGATATCGGCCCGGCCGGGTAGCAATCAGCCCCAGCATTTT.

V usage is TRBV10-3 and J usage is TRBJ1-1; D gene ambiguous. Germline CDR1 and CDR2: ENHRY and SYGVKD. Trimming pared 8 bases from V and 0 bases from J, leaving 7 bases between. The CDR3 has 12 amino acids. The CDR3 coding sequence is TGTGCCATCGGGCAGGTGAACACTGAAGCTTTCTTT. Its translation: CAIGQVNTEAFF.

V is TRBV4-1 and J is TRBJ2-7; 8 nucleotides align to TRBD1. The CDR3 has 16 amino acids. The V gene end was trimmed by 6 bases and the J gene end by 0 bases; junction bases not matched to a gene: 10. Germline V gives CDR1 MGHRA, CDR2 YSYEKL. The CDR3 bases are TGCGCCAGCAGTCACGGCCCAGGGGGCTACTCCTACGAGCAGTACTTC. Translation gives CASSHGPGGYSYEQYF.

The chain joins TRBV7-8 to TRBJ1-5; 7 nucleotides align to TRBD1. Germline loops: CDR1 SGHVS, CDR2 FQNEAQ. There are 15 residues in the CDR3. J lost 2 bases, V lost 4 bases, and 5 bases had no gene match. CDR3 loop: CASSSGQWGNQPQHF. CDR3 coding DNA: TGTGCCAGCAGCTCGGGACAGTGGGGCAATCAGCCCCAGCATTTT. Full variable domain (rest looked up from reference TRBV7-8 and TRBJ1-5): GAGVSQSPRYKVAKRGQDVALRCDPISGHVSLFWYQQALGQGPEFLTYFQNEAQLDKSGLPSDRFFAERPEGSVSTLKIQRTQQEDSAVYLCASSSGQWGNQPQHFGDGTRLSIL.

The chain uses TRBV19 and TRBJ2-3, with D hard to call. Trimming took 3 bases from V and 4 from J, leaving 8 bases between them. The germline gives CDR1 LNHDA, CDR2 SQIVND (reference sequence). This CDR3 has 13 residues. Here the CDR3 DNA reads TGTGCCAGTAGTATGGTGACACCAGATACGCAGTATTTT. The encoded protein is CASSMVTPDTQYF.

V and J are TRBV5-6 and TRBJ1-1; 8 bases are a match to TRBD1. This CDR3 is 19 amino acids long. J lost 0 bases, V lost 3 bases, and 16 bases had no gene match. Germline assignment: CDR1 SGHDT and CDR2 YYEEEE. CDR3 nucleotides: TGTGCCAGCAGCTGTTCCGACCATTCGGACAGGGCCTTGAACACTGAAGCTTTCTTT. Protein product: CASSCSDHSDRALNTEAFF. Looking up the rest from reference TRBV5-6 and TRBJ1-1 gives the full variable domain: DAGVTQSPTHLIKTRGQQVTLRCSPKSGHDTVSWYQQALGQGPQFIFQYYEEEERQRGNFPDRFSGHQFPNYSSELNVNALLLGDSALYLCASSCSDHSDRALNTEAFFGQGTRLTVV.

The chain employs TRBV9 and TRBJ2-2; weak D call: TRBD2 (5 bases). Between the trimmed V and J ends, which lost 1 base and 4 bases, there was a span of 11 bases. Germline V CDR1 and CDR2: SGDLS, YYNGEE. The CDR3 contains 15 residues. This CDR3 reads CASSVLVGGTGELFF. As DNA, the CDR3 is TGTGCCAGCAGCGTACTAGTCGGAGGCACCGGGGAGCTGTTTTTT.

This clone occurred a few times. The V call is TRBV4-1, the J call TRBJ1-3, with D hard to call. CDR1 MGHRA and CDR2 YSYEKL come from the germline V gene. The CDR3 runs to 16 residues. Trimming pared 3 bases from V and 4 bases from J, leaving 16 bases between. The CDR3 is CASSHPGGRRGNTIYF. Here the CDR3 DNA reads TGCGCCAGCAGCCACCCCGGAGGACGAAGAGGAAACACCATATATTTT.

The chain uses TRBV9 and TRBJ1-4; 10 positions agree with TRBD1. The V gene's germline CDR1 is SGDLS and CDR2 YYNGEE. The CDR3 covers 16 residues. Trimming at V came to 0 bases and at J to 2 bases, leaving 1 base not matched to a gene. This CDR3 reads CASSVGQGATNEKLFF. In DNA form, the CDR3 reads TGTGCCAGCAGCGTAGGACAGGGGGCTACTAATGAAAAACTGTTTTTT. The full variable domain, with the rest looked up from reference TRBV9 and TRBJ1-4, is DSGVTQTPKHLITATGQRVTLRCSPRSGDLSVYWYQQSLDQGLQFLIQYYNGEERAKGNILERFSAQQFPDLHSELNLSSLELGDSALYFCASSVGQGATNEKLFFGSGTQLSVL.

The genes are TRBV28 and TRBJ1-2; D gene uncertain. CDR3 size: 16 residues. With 4 bases removed from V and 3 bases from J, the gap between germline ends came to 18 bases. CDR1 is MDHEN and CDR2 is SYDVKM in the germline V gene. The CDR3 loop is CASSSFQVIKDYGYTF. The CDR3 region has the DNA TGTGCCAGCAGTTCCTTCCAGGTCATAAAGGACTATGGCTACACCTTC.

This clone was detected only a few times. The V gene is TRBV6-4, the J gene TRBJ2-2; TRBD2 might be the D (5 bases). The CDR3 is made up of 14 amino acids. Per germline, CDR1 MRHNA and CDR2 SNTAGT. V was trimmed by 6 bases and J by 5 bases, leaving 13 bases between them. The CDR3 sequence is CASREVAYTGELFF. CDR3 bases: TGTGCCAGCAGGGAGGTAGCGTATACCGGGGAGCTGTTTTTT.

The chain is built from TRBV4-1 and TRBJ2-5; no firm D call. The closer fit of TRBJ2-7 to the DNA end suggests the J call may be wrong. The germline V gene encodes CDR1 MGHRA and CDR2 YSYEKL. The CDR3 is 13 residues long. CDR3 amino acids: CASSQDNGYEQYF. The CDR3 DNA reads TGCGCCAGCAGCCAAGATAACGGTTACGAGCAGTACTTC.

The gene calls are TRBV5-4 and TRBJ2-6; possible D gene TRBD1, 6 bases. The length of the CDR3 is 14 residues. V was pared by 4 bases and J by 13 bases, with 18 bases between. The germline V gene has CDR1 SGHNT and CDR2 YYREEE (reference sequence). CDR3 DNA: TGTGCCAGCAGCAACAGGGCCTCTGCCTTGGTCCTGACTTTC. Amino acid sequence: CASSNRASALVLTF.

V gene TRBV2 combines with J gene TRBJ2-7; 9 nucleotides match TRBD1. The CDR3 sequence is 14 residues long. Unmatched junction bases numbered 8, after V lost 5 bases and J lost 6 bases. Germline-derived CDR1 and CDR2 are SNHLY and FYNNEI. The CDR3 is CASSHGQGFFEQYF. CDR3 sequence (DNA): TGTGCCAGCAGTCACGGACAGGGGTTCTTCGAGCAGTACTTC.

In its sample, this clone was seen once. The chain employs TRBV4-1 and TRBJ2-7; the D gene is possibly TRBD2 (6 bases). Germline lookup yields CDR1 MGHRA and CDR2 YSYEKL. The CDR3 is 14 residues long. Trimming cost V 1 base and J 3 bases, with 10 bases left between them. The CDR3 bases are TGCGCCAGCAGCCAAGCAGGGACTGGCTACGAGCAGTACTTC. Translated, it gives CASSQAGTGYEQYF.

The J gene is TRBJ2-2, the V gene TRBV7-8, with TRBD2 as a possible D gene (6 bases). This CDR3 has 16 residues. The germline V gene has CDR1 SGHVS and CDR2 FQNEAQ. Deletions cut 1 base from V and 0 bases from J, with 9 bases between. The CDR3 sequence: CASSLVEGTNTGELFF. The CDR3 nucleotides are TGTGCCAGCAGCTTAGTGGAGGGCACGAACACCGGGGAGCTGTTTTTT.

The chain combines TRBV5-5 with TRBJ1-2; 7 bases fit TRBD1. The germline V gene encodes CDR1 SGHKS and CDR2 YYEKEE (reference sequence). With V trimmed by 0 bases and J by 2 bases, 4 bases remained unmatched. This CDR3 region has 15 residues. CDR3 sequence: CASSLGTGLNYGYTF. The DNA of the CDR3 is TGTGCCAGCAGCTTGGGGACAGGATTGAACTATGGCTACACCTTC.

This sequence joins TRBV6-5 and TRBJ2-3, with 8 bases matching TRBD1. V shed 5 bases, J shed 10 bases, and the junction held 14 bases outside the gene matches. In germline, CDR1 is MNHEY, CDR2 SVGAGI. The CDR3 sequence is 15 residues long. The CDR3 nucleotides are TGTGCCAGCAGTCCTAAGACAGGGGTCGGGGGAGCGCAGTATTTT. Translation: CASSPKTGVGGAQYF.

A single count supports this clone. The chain employs TRBV5-1 and TRBJ2-2, with a weak D call TRBD1 (5 bases). Trimming left V 0 bases short and J 0 bases short, with 9 bases between. The CDR3 contains 16 residues. CDR1 is SGHRS and CDR2 is YFSETQ in the germline V gene. Here the CDR3 DNA reads TGCGCCAGCAGCTTGGCCAGGGCCTCGAACACCGGGGAGCTGTTTTTT. Amino acid sequence: CASSLARASNTGELFF.

The J gene is TRBJ2-5, the V gene TRBV7-8, with TRBD2 as a possible D gene (6 bases). In germline, CDR1 is SGHVS, CDR2 FQNEAQ. The ends were cut back, 4 bases at V and 4 bases at J, with 19 bases in the middle. There are 16 residues in the CDR3. CDR3 amino acids: CASSSRRLARGETQYF. The DNA for the CDR3 is TGTGCCAGCAGCTCAAGGAGGCTAGCGCGGGGAGAGACCCAGTACTTC. Supplemented by reference TRBV7-8 and TRBJ2-5, the full variable domain reads GAGVSQSPRYKVAKRGQDVALRCDPISGHVSLFWYQQALGQGPEFLTYFQNEAQLDKSGLPSDRFFAERPEGSVSTLKIQRTQQEDSAVYLCASSSRRLARGETQYFGPGTRLLVL.

V gene TRBV5-1 combines with J gene TRBJ2-7, with 13 bases that match TRBD2. V shed 3 bases, J shed 4 bases, and the junction held 7 bases outside the gene matches. Germline V lookup: CDR1 SGHRS, CDR2 YFSETQ. The CDR3 is made up of 16 amino acids. CDR3 bases: TGCGCCAGCAGCTCAACGGGGACTAGCGGGATATACGAGCAGTACTTC. Its translation is CASSSTGTSGIYEQYF.